These 3 T cell receptor beta chains were sequenced from one sample in a study of blood T cell repertoires in COVID-19. Only in-frame clones appear in the TCRdb table, and some are missing; sequencing was by immunoSEQ multiplex PCR. The sample lists about 310,000 clones; around 87% were seen once. Sequencing was carried out using peripheral blood. These receptors were collected from a man between 45 and 60 years old with active or convalescent COVID-19.

V usage is TRBV2 and J usage is TRBJ2-3, with D possibly being TRBD2 (6 bases). The germline V gene encodes CDR1 SNHLY and CDR2 FYNNEI. The CDR3 contains 15 residues. V was pared by 2 bases and J by 6 bases, with 15 bases between. The CDR3 loop reads CASSEQGHREDTQYF. In DNA form, the CDR3 reads TGTGCCAGCAGTGAACAGGGCCATCGGGAGGATACGCAGTATTTT.

The chain links TRBV9 to TRBJ2-7; D remains unclear. Germline V gene lookup returns CDR1 SGDLS and CDR2 YYNGEE. V was trimmed by 0 bases and J by 4 bases, leaving 17 bases between them. The CDR3 is made up of 16 amino acids. The DNA for the CDR3 is TGTGCCAGCAGCGTAGGGCCAACTTCAGGAACGTACGAGCAGTACTTC. This sequence encodes CASSVGPTSGTYEQYF.

CDR3: CASSLEPGQGIEQYF. CDR3 coding DNA: TGTGCCAGCAGCTTGGAGCCGGGACAGGGGATCGAGCAGTACTTC. V and J are TRBV5-4 and TRBJ2-7; the match to TRBD1 covers 10 bases. The CDR3 runs 15 residues. Germline V gene lookup returns CDR1 SGHNT and CDR2 YYREEE (reference sequence). Trimming took 0 bases from V and 6 from J; bases not matched to a gene: 6.